This T cell receptor (beta chain) was sequenced in a study of identical twins. A universal primer binding site was introduced by template switching. The final cDNA contained unique molecular identifiers. One entry per CDR3 protein results from TCRdb running MiXCR on the 5' RACE reads. This repertoire shows 1.5 million to 2 million distinct CDR3 sequences, 25% to 35% found once; its top ten account for roughly 0.3%. This CDR3 spans 16 amino acids. Germline assignment: CDR1 LGHNA and CDR2 YNFKEQ. This chain uses TRBV4-2 with TRBJ2-1; 12 bases map to TRBD1. Judging by the DNA end, TRBJ2-7 fits better; the J call may be wrong. The origin of this receptor is a newborn girl in good health. The source material was cord blood. The chain's CDR3 is CASSQTPGQGANEQYF. For the CDR3, the DNA is TGTGCCAGCAGCCAAACCCCGGGACAGGGGGCAAATGAGCAGTACTTC.